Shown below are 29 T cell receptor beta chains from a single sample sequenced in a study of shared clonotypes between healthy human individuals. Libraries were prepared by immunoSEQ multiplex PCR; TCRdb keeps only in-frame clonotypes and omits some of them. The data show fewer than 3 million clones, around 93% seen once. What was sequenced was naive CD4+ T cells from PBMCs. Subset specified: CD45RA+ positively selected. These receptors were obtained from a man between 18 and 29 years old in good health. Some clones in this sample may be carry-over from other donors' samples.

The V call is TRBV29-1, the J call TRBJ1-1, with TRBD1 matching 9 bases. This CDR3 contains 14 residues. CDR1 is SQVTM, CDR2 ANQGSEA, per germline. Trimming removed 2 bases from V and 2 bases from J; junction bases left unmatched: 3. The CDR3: CSVEWTGVNTEAFF. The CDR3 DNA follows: TGCAGCGTTGAATGGACAGGGGTTAACACTGAAGCTTTCTTT.

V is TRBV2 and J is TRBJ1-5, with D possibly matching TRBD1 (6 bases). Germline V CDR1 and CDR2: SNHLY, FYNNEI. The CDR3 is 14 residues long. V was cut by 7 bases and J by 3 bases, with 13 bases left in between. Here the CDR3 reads CASTLGGANQPQHF. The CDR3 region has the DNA TGTGCCAGCACTCTAGGGGGGGCCAATCAGCCCCAGCATTTT. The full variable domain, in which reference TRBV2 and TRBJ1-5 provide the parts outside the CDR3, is EPEVTQTPSHQVTQMGQEVILRCVPISNHLYFYWYRQILGQKVEFLVSFYNNEISEKSEIFDDQFSVERPDGSNFTLKIRSTKLEDSAMYFCASTLGGANQPQHFGDGTRLSIL.

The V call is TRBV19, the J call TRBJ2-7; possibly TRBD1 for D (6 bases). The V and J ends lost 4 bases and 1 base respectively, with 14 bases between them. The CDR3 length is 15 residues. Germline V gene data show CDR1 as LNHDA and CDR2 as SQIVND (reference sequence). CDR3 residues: CASSTPGVASYEQYF. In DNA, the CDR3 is TGTGCCAGTAGTACCCCAGGGGTCGCGTCCTACGAGCAGTACTTC.

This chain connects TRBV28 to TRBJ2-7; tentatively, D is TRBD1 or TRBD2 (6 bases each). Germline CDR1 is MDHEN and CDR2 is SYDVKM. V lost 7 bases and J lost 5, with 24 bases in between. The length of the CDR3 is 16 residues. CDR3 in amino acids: CASTTPGAGSVHEQYF. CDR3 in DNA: TGTGCCAGCACCACTCCGGGGGCTGGGTCGGTCCACGAGCAGTACTTC.

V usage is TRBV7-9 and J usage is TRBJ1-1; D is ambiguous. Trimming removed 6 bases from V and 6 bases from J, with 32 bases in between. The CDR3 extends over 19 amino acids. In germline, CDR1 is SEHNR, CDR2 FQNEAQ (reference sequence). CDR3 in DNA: TGTGCCAGCAGGCCCCGGGGAGTCGGGGTTTCCTTAGCCGGGGCTGAAGCTTTCTTT. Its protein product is CASRPRGVGVSLAGAEAFF.

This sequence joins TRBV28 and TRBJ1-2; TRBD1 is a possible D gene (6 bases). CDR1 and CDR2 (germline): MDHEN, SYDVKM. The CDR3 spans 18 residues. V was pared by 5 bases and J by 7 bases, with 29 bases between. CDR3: CASSVLGTPKTRDGGYTF. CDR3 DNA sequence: TGTGCCAGCAGTGTATTGGGGACACCAAAAACCCGTGATGGTGGCTACACCTTC.

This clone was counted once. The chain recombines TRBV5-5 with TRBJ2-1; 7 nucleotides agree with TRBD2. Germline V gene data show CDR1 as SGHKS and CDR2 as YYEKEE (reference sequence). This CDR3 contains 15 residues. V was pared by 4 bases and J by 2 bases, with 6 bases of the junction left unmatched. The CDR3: CASSTLAAAYNEQFF. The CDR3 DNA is TGTGCCAGCAGCACCCTAGCGGCCGCCTACAATGAGCAGTTCTTC.

The CDR3 region is CASSQSSGQGNQPQHF. CDR3 in DNA: TGTGCCAGCAGCCAATCGTCCGGGCAAGGCAATCAGCCCCAGCATTTT. This chain connects TRBV16 to TRBJ1-5; D is ambiguous. This CDR3 region has 16 residues. Germline CDR1 reads KGHSY; CDR2 reads FQNENV. Trimming removed 0 bases from V and 2 bases from J, with 11 bases in between. Full variable domain (rest looked up from reference TRBV16 and TRBJ1-5): GEEVAQTPKHLVRGEGQKAKLYCAPIKGHSYVFWYQQVLKNEFKFLISFQNENVFDETGMPKERFSAKCLPNSPCSLEIQATKLEDSAVYFCASSQSSGQGNQPQHFGDGTRLSIL.

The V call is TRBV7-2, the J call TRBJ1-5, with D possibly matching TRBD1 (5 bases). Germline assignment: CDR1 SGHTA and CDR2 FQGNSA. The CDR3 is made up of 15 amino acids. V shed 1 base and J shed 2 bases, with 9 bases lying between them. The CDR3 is CASSLDAGGNQPQHF. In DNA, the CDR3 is TGTGCCAGCAGCTTAGATGCGGGGGGCAATCAGCCCCAGCATTTT.

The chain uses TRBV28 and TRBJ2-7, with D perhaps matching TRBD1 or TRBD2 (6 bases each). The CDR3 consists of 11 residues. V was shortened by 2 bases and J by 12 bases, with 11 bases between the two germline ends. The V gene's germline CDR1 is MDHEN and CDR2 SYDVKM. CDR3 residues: CASSLEGGLYF. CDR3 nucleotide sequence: TGTGCCAGCAGTTTAGAGGGGGGACTGTACTTC. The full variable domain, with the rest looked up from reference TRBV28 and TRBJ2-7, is DVKVTQSSRYLVKRTGEKVFLECVQDMDHENMFWYRQDPGLGLRLIYFSYDVKMKEKGDIPEGYSVSREKKERFSLILESASTNQTSMYLCASSLEGGLYFGPGTRLTVT.

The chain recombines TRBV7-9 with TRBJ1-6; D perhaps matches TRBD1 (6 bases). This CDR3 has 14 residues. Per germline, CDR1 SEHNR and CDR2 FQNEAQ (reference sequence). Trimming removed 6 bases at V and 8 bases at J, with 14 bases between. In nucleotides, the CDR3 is TGTGCCAGCAGTCGGGACACCCGGTATTCACCCCTCCACTTT. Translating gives CASSRDTRYSPLHF.

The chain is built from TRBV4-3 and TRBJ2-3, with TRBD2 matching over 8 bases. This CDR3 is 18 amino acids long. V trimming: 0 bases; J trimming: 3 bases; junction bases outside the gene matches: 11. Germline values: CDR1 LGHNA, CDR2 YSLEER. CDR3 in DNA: TGCGCCAGCAGCCAAGAGATCGAGCGGGAGAAAGTGACAGATACGCAGTATTTT. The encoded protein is CASSQEIEREKVTDTQYF.

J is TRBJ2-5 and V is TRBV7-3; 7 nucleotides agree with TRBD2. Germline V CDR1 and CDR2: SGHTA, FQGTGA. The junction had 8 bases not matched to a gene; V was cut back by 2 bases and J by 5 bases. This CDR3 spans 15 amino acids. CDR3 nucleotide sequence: TGTGCCAGCAGCTTAGAAGGGAGGGGAGGCGAGACCCAGTACTTC. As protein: CASSLEGRGGETQYF.

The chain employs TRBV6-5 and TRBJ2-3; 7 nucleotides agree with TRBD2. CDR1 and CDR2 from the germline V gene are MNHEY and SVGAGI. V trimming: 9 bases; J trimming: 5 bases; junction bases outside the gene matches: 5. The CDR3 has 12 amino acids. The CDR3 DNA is TGTGCCAGTAGGTCGGGGGGAGATACGCAGTATTTT. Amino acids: CASRSGGDTQYF.

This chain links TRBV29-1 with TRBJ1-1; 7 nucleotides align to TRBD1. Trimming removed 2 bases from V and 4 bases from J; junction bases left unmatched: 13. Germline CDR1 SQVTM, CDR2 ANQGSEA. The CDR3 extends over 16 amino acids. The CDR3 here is CSVEKGALVWGTEAFF. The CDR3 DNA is TGCAGCGTTGAAAAGGGGGCCCTGGTTTGGGGCACTGAAGCTTTCTTT.

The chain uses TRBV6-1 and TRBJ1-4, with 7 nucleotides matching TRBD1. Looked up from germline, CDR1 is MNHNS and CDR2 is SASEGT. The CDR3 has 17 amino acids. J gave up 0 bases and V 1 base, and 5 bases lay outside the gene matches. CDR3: CASSEGQGGATNEKLFF. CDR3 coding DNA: TGTGCCAGCAGTGAAGGGCAGGGGGGTGCAACTAATGAAAAACTGTTTTTT.

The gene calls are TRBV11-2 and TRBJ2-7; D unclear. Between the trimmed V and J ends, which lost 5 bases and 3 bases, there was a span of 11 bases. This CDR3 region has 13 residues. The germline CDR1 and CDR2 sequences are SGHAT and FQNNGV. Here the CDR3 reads CASSPRPIYEQYF. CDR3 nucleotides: TGTGCCAGCAGCCCCCGGCCCATCTACGAGCAGTACTTC.

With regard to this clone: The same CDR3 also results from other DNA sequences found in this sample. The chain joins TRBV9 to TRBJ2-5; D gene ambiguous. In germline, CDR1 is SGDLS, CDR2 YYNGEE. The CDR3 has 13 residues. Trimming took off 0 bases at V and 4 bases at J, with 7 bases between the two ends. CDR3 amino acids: CASSVGWGETQYF. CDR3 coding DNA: TGTGCCAGCAGCGTAGGATGGGGAGAGACCCAGTACTTC.

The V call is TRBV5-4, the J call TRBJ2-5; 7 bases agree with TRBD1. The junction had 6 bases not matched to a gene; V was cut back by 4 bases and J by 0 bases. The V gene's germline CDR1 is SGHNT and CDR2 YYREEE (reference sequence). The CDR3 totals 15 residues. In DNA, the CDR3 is TGTGCCAGCAGCGAAAGGGACAGCCACCAAGAGACCCAGTACTTC. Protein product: CASSERDSHQETQYF.

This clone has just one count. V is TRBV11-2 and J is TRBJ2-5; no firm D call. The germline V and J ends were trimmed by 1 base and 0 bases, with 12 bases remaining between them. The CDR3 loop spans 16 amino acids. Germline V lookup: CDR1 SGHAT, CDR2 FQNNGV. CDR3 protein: CASSLVRIDYQETQYF. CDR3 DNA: TGTGCCAGCAGCTTAGTCCGGATAGACTACCAAGAGACCCAGTACTTC.

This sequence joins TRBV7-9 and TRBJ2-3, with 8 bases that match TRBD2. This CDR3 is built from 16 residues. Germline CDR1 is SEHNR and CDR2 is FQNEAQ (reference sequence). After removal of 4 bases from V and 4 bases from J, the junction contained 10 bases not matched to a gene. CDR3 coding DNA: TGTGCCAGCAGCTCACGACTAGCGCAGAGGGCAGATACGCAGTATTTT. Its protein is CASSSRLAQRADTQYF.

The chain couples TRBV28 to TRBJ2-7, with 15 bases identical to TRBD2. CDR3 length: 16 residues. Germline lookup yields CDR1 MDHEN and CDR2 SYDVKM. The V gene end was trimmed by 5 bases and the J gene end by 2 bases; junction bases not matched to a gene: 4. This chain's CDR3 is CASSPGLAGGAYEQYF. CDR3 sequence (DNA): TGTGCCAGCAGTCCCGGACTAGCGGGAGGGGCCTACGAGCAGTACTTC.

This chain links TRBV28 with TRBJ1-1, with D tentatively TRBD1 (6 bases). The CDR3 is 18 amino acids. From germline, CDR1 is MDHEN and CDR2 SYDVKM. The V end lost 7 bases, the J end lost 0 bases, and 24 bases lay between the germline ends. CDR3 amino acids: CASTILWGLGIMNTEAFF. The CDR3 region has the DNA TGTGCCAGCACCATATTGTGGGGGCTTGGGATTATGAACACTGAAGCTTTCTTT.

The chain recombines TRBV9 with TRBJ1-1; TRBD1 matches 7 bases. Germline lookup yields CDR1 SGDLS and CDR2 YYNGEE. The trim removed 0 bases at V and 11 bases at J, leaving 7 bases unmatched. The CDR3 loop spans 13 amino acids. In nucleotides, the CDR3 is TGTGCCAGCAGCGTAGAACAGGGGACGCGTGCTTTCTTT. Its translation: CASSVEQGTRAFF.

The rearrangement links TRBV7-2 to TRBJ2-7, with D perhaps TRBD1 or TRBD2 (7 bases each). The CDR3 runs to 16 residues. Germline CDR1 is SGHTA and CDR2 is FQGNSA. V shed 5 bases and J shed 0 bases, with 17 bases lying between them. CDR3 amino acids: CASSHHQRDSSYEQYF. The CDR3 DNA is TGTGCCAGCAGCCACCACCAGCGGGACAGCTCCTACGAGCAGTACTTC.

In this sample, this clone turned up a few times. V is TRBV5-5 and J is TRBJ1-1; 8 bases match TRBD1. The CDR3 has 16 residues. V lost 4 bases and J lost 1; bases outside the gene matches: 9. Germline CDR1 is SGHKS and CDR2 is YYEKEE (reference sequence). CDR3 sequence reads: CASSPRLGQGNTEAFF. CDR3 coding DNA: TGTGCCAGCAGCCCTCGTCTAGGACAGGGGAACACTGAAGCTTTCTTT.

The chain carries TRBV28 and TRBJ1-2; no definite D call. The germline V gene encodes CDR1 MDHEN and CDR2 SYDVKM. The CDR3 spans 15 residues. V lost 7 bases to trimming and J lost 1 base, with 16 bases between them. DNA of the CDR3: TGTGCCAGCATGGAGCAGTTCTGGGATAACTATGGCTACACCTTC. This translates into CASMEQFWDNYGYTF.

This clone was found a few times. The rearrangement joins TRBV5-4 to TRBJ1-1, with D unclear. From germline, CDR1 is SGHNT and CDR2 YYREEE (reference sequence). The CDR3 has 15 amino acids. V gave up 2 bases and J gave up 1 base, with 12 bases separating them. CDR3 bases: TGTGCCAGCAGCTTCTCTCTCACTGGGAACACTGAAGCTTTCTTT. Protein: CASSFSLTGNTEAFF.

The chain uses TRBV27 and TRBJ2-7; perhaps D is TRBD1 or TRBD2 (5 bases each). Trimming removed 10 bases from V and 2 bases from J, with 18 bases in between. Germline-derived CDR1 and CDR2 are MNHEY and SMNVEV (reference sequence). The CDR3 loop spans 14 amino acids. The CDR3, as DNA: TGTGCCACCCCCCATGGGGGAGTCGCCTACGAGCAGTACTTC. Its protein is CATPHGGVAYEQYF.